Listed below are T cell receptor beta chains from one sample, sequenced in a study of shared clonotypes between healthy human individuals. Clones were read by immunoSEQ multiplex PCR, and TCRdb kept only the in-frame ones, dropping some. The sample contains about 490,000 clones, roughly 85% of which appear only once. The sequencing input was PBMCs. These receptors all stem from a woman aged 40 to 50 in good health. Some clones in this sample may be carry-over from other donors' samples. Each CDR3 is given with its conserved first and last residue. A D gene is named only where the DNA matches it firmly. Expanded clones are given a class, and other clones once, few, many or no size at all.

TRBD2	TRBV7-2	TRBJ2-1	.	CASSLAGLAGDDEQFF	TGTGCCAGCAGCTTAGCGGGACTAGCGGGAGACGATGAGCAGTTCTTC
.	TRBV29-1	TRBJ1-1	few	CSVVRRGEAFF	TGCAGCGTTGTTCGACGGGGTGAAGCTTTCTTT
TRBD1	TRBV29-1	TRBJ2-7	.	CSVGDRGGEQYF	TGCAGCGTTGGAGACAGGGGAGGTGAGCAGTACTTC
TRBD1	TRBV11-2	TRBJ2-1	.	CASSFDRGSYNEQFF	TGTGCCAGCAGCTTCGACAGGGGGTCCTACAATGAGCAGTTCTTC
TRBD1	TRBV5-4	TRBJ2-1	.	CASSTDRVSYNEQFF	TGTGCCAGCAGCACCGACAGGGTATCCTACAATGAGCAGTTCTTC
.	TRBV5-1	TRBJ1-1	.	CASTYALPGGTEAFF	TGCGCCAGCACCTATGCCCTACCTGGGGGCACTGAAGCTTTCTTT
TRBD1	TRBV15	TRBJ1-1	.	CATSSGTGGMNTEAFF	TGTGCCACCAGCAGCGGGACAGGCGGTATGAACACTGAAGCTTTCTTT
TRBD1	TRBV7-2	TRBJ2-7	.	CASSLGGTAYEQYF	TGTGCCAGCAGCTTAGGGGGGACAGCCTACGAGCAGTACTTC
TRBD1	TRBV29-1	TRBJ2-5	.	CSVDWTGGQETQYF	TGCAGCGTTGATTGGACAGGGGGCCAAGAGACCCAGTACTTC
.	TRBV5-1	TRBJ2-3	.	CASSSPRGGDTQYF	TGCGCCAGCAGCTCCCCCCGTGGCGGGGATACGCAGTATTTT
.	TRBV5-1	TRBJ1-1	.	CASSLLGDGSMNTEAFF	TGCGCCAGCAGCTTGCTAGGGGATGGGAGTATGAACACTGAAGCTTTCTTT
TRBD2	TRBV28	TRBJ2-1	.	CASSSSGGGRALNEQFF	TGTGCCAGCAGCTCCAGTGGTGGCGGGAGGGCCCTCAATGAGCAGTTCTTC
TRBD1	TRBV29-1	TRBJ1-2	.	CSVAGQGAVGYTF	TGCAGCGTTGCGGGCCAGGGGGCGGTTGGCTACACCTTC
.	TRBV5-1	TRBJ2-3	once	CASSLGLDTQYF	TGCGCCAGCAGCTTGGGACTAGATACGCAGTATTTT
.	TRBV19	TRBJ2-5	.	CASSIRFSSAQYF	TGTGCCAGTAGTATAAGGTTTTCCTCGGCCCAGTACTTC
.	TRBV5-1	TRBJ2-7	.	CASSLEQMAYEQYF	TGCGCCAGCAGCTTGGAACAGATGGCCTACGAGCAGTACTTC
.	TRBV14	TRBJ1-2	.	CASSQEDGNYGYTF	TGTGCCAGCAGCCAAGAGGACGGCAACTATGGCTACACCTTC
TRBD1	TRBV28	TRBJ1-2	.	CASSSLGTGYGYTF	TGTGCCAGCAGTTCCCTCGGGACAGGCTATGGCTACACCTTC
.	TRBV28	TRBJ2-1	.	CASSSRDTFPYNEQFF	TGTGCCAGCAGTTCCCGGGACACCTTCCCCTACAATGAGCAGTTCTTC
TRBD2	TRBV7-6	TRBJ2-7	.	CASSLAVTGGPGYEQYF	TGTGCCAGCAGCTTAGCCGTAACGGGAGGGCCCGGCTACGAGCAGTACTTC
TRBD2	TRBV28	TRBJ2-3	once	CASSSPAGGPPDTQYF	TGTGCCAGCAGTTCCCCGGCGGGAGGGCCCCCAGATACGCAGTATTTT
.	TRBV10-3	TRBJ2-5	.	CAISALAQQETQYF	TGTGCCATCAGTGCTCTAGCGCAACAAGAGACCCAGTACTTC
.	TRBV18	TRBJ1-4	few	CASSPNGDNEKLFF	TGTGCCAGCTCCCCGAATGGAGATAATGAAAAACTGTTTTTT
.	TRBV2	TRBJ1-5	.	CASSEDGPQPQHF	TGTGCCAGCAGTGAGGATGGTCCTCAGCCCCAGCATTTT
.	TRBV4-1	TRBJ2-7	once	CASSQSSDEPYEQYF	TGCGCCAGCAGCCAAAGCTCGGACGAGCCCTACGAGCAGTACTTC
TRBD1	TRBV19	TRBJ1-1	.	CASSMPPLWGQGGTEAFF	TGTGCCAGTAGTATGCCCCCCCTTTGGGGACAGGGAGGCACTGAAGCTTTCTTT
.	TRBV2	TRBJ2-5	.	CASSEVPGQETQYF	TGTGCCAGCAGTGAAGTACCAGGGCAAGAGACCCAGTACTTC
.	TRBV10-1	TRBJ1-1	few	CASSVVRDLFEAFF	TGCGCCAGCAGTGTTGTTCGGGACCTTTTTGAAGCTTTCTTT
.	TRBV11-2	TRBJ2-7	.	CASSLEGGLNEQYF	TGTGCCAGCAGCTTAGAGGGGGGTTTGAACGAGCAGTACTTC
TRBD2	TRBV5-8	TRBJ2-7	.	CATRREFENEQYF	TGTGCCACCCGGCGGGAGTTTGAAAACGAGCAGTACTTC
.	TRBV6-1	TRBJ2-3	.	CASSGMYSTDTQYF	TGTGCCAGCAGTGGGATGTACAGCACAGATACGCAGTATTTT
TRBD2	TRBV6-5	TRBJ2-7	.	CASKRGTVAYEQYF	TGTGCCAGCAAGCGGGGGACGGTTGCCTACGAGCAGTACTTC
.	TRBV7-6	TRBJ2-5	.	CASSSDGNQETQYF	TGTGCCAGCAGCTCGGACGGGAACCAAGAGACCCAGTACTTC
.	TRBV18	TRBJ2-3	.	CASSLGLTTDTQYF	TGTGCCAGCTCACTGGGACTTACCACAGATACGCAGTATTTT
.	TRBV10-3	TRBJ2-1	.	CAISESSPGTFNEQFF	TGTGCCATCAGTGAGTCCAGTCCCGGGACTTTCAATGAGCAGTTCTTC
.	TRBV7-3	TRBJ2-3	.	CASSLDDYSNTQYF	TGTGCCAGCAGCTTAGATGATTACTCGAATACGCAGTATTTT
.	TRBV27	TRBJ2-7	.	CASSLSGTTPLGQYF	TGTGCCAGCAGCTTATCTGGGACAACCCCCCTAGGGCAGTACTTC
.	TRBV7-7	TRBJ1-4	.	CASSAGVGEKLFF	TGTGCCAGCAGCGCGGGGGTTGGGGAAAAACTGTTTTTT
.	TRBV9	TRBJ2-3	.	CASSVRNGWTDTQYF	TGTGCCAGCAGCGTACGTAACGGGTGGACAGATACGCAGTATTTT
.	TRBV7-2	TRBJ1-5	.	CASSLLGASNQPQHF	TGTGCCAGCAGCTTACTGGGGGCCAGCAATCAGCCCCAGCATTTT
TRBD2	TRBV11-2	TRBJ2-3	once	CASSLVGAGGTDTQYF	TGTGCCAGCAGCTTAGTAGGAGCGGGAGGAACAGATACGCAGTATTTT
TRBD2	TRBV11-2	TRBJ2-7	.	CASSHVAGASYEQYF	TGTGCCAGCAGCCACGTAGCGGGGGCCTCCTACGAGCAGTACTTC
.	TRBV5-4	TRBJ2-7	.	CASSLVSSYEQYF	TGTGCCAGCAGCTTGGTCAGTTCCTACGAGCAGTACTTC
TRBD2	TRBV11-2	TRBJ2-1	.	CASSLGASGRADNEQFF	TGTGCCAGCAGCTTAGGGGCTAGCGGGAGGGCCGACAATGAGCAGTTCTTC
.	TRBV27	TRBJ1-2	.	CASSPIGNYGYTF	TGTGCCAGCAGCCCAATTGGGAACTATGGCTACACCTTC
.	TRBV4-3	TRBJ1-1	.	CASSQGTLQNTEAFF	TGCGCCAGCAGCCAAGGGACGCTGCAGAACACTGAAGCTTTCTTT
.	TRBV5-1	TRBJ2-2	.	CASKQQTTTGELFF	TGCGCCAGCAAGCAGCAGACGACCACCGGGGAGCTGTTTTTT
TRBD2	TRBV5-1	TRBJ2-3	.	CASTYSGAAGDTQYF	TGCGCCAGCACCTATAGCGGGGCCGCTGGGGATACGCAGTATTTT
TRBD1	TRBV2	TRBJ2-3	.	CASSRDRGRTDTQYF	TGTGCCAGCTCTAGGGACAGGGGGAGGACAGATACGCAGTATTTT
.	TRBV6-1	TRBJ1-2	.	CASSEPSAVYGYTF	TGTGCCAGCAGTGAACCCTCCGCCGTTTATGGCTACACCTTC
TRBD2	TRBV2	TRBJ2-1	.	CASRSRLAFNEQFF	TGTGCCAGCAGATCACGACTAGCGTTCAATGAGCAGTTCTTC
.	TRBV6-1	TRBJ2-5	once	CASSEASGDRSWETQYF	TGTGCCAGCAGTGAAGCAAGCGGAGACAGGTCATGGGAGACCCAGTACTTC
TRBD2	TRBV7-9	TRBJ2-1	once	CASSPGLAGTDEQFF	TGTGCCAGCAGCCCCGGCTTAGCGGGGACGGATGAGCAGTTCTTC
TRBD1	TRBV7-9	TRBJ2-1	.	CASSSLEGQSSYNEQFF	TGTGCCAGCAGCTCCCTAGAGGGACAGAGCTCCTACAATGAGCAGTTCTTC
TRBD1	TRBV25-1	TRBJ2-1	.	CASRPGQEYNEQFF	TGTGCCAGCAGGCCGGGACAGGAATACAATGAGCAGTTCTTC
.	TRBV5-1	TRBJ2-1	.	CASSQSYNEQFF	TGCGCCAGCAGCCAGAGTTACAATGAGCAGTTCTTC
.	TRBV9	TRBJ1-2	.	CASSVGLANYGYTF	TGTGCCAGCAGCGTAGGGTTGGCTAACTATGGCTACACCTTC